The 17 T cell receptor beta chains below all came from one sample that was sequenced in a study of Graves' ophthalmopathy and Graves' hyperthyroidism. TCR beta CDR3 amplification used RNA transcripts. Second-round multiplex PCR followed a first-round RT-PCR using HTBI primers. TCRdb re-called the multiplex PCR reads through MiXCR, storing one row per CDR3 protein. Of around 470,000 distinct CDR3 sequences listed, about 15% were seen once; the top ten hold around 9.8%. Sequencing used blood. The receptors derive from a young woman with Graves' ophthalmopathy.

This clonotype came up many times. The chain has TRBV6-5 and TRBJ2-2; 9 bases map to TRBD2. CDR1 MNHEY and CDR2 SVGAGI come from the germline V gene. With 2 bases clipped from V and 7 bases from J, the junction kept 11 bases outside the gene matches. The CDR3 runs to 17 residues. The CDR3 loop is CASSYPSGGRAVGELFF. The CDR3 nucleotides are TGTGCCAGCAGTTACCCCTCTGGCGGGAGGGCCGTCGGGGAGCTGTTTTTT.

This clonotype came up many times. The rearrangement links TRBV29-1 to TRBJ2-5; possibly TRBD1 for D (5 bases). Trimming removed 4 bases from V and 7 bases from J, with 10 bases in between. The germline gives CDR1 SQVTM, CDR2 ANQGSEA. The CDR3 covers 11 residues. CDR3 residues: CSVAQGGTQYF. The CDR3 DNA sequence: TGCAGCGTTGCTCAGGGTGGGACCCAGTACTTC. Full variable domain (remainder filled in from reference TRBV29-1 and TRBJ2-5): SAVISQKPSRDICQRGTSLTIQCQVDSQVTMMFWYRQQPGQSLTLIATANQGSEATYESGFVIDKFPISRPNLTFSTLTVSNMSPEDSSIYLCSVAQGGTQYFGPGTRLLVL.

This clonotype was seen ten or more times. V and J are TRBV7-8 and TRBJ1-2; no reliable D call. V gave up 7 bases and J gave up 8 bases, with 23 bases separating them. Germline V gene sequence: CDR1 SGHVS, CDR2 FQNEAQ. The CDR3 covers 15 residues. This CDR3 is CASTIGPAAERGYTF. CDR3 DNA sequence: TGTGCCAGCACCATTGGCCCGGCCGCGGAGAGGGGCTACACCTTC. The whole variable domain, filled in from reference TRBV7-8 and TRBJ1-2, reads GAGVSQSPRYKVAKRGQDVALRCDPISGHVSLFWYQQALGQGPEFLTYFQNEAQLDKSGLPSDRFFAERPEGSVSTLKIQRTQQEDSAVYLCASTIGPAAERGYTFGSGTRLTVV.

V and J are TRBV19 and TRBJ1-5; maybe TRBD1 (5 bases). Trimming removed 5 bases at V and 6 bases at J, with 14 bases between. CDR3 length: 14 amino acids. Germline values: CDR1 LNHDA, CDR2 SQIVND (reference sequence). CDR3 protein: CASSETALGQPQHF. Here the CDR3 DNA reads TGTGCCAGTAGTGAGACAGCCCTCGGTCAGCCCCAGCATTTT.

The sample holds many counts of this clonotype. This chain joins TRBV2 and TRBJ2-5, with D maybe TRBD1 (6 bases). Germline values: CDR1 SNHLY, CDR2 FYNNEI. The CDR3 runs to 14 residues. V shed 2 bases and J shed 4 bases, with 11 bases lying between them. Here the CDR3 DNA reads TGTGCCAGCAGTGAAAGGGGGTATCGAGAGACCCAGTACTTC. Amino acids: CASSERGYRETQYF.

For this clonotype: One end of the junction varies from germline; a read error may be responsible. The chain combines TRBV4-2 with TRBJ2-4; D is ambiguous. The length of the CDR3 is 12 residues. Germline loops: CDR1 LGHNA, CDR2 YNFKEQ. CDR3 loop: CASSQGENIKYF. The CDR3 region has the DNA TGTGCCAGCAGCCAAGGCGAAAACATTAAGTACTTC.

Ten or more counts support this clonotype. The chain is built from TRBV10-1 and TRBJ1-1; D unclear. The V end was cut by 5 bases, the J end by 1 base, with 8 bases between. Looked up from germline, CDR1 is WNHNN and CDR2 is SYGVQD (reference sequence). CDR3 length: 13 residues. DNA for the CDR3: TGCGCCAGCAGTCAATCCAGGAACACTGAAGCTTTCTTT. This sequence encodes CASSQSRNTEAFF.

This clonotype came up many times. J is TRBJ2-7 and V is TRBV6-1; unclear D gene. V dropped 2 bases and J dropped 5 bases, with 13 bases sitting between them. The V gene's germline CDR1 is MNHNS and CDR2 SASEGT. The CDR3 is 14 residues long. CDR3 sequence reads: CASSETLPRDEQYF. The CDR3 nucleotides read TGTGCCAGCAGTGAAACACTACCTCGGGACGAGCAGTACTTC.

This clonotype was detected many times. The chain is built from TRBV20-1 and TRBJ2-7; 7 bases are a match to TRBD2. V was clipped by 6 bases and J by 7 bases; unmatched bases: 12. Germline V gives CDR1 DFQATT, CDR2 SNEGSKA (reference sequence). The CDR3 runs 13 residues. The CDR3 DNA reads TGCAGTGCCACCCCATGGGGGGGGGAGGAGCAGTACTTC. Protein product: CSATPWGGEEQYF.

This clonotype was counted at least ten times. The chain joins TRBV12-3 or TRBV12-4 to TRBJ2-5; D may match TRBD1 or TRBD2 (6 bases each). V lost 6 bases and J 2 bases, leaving 10 bases between the germline ends. The CDR3 length is 13 residues. CDR3 in amino acids: CASRGGWQETQYF. The CDR3 DNA follows: TGTGCCAGCAGAGGGGGGTGGCAAGAGACCCAGTACTTC.

This clonotype was recorded at least ten times. This rearrangement joins TRBV20-1 to TRBJ2-7; the D is unclear. CDR3 length: 13 amino acids. Germline V gives CDR1 DFQATT, CDR2 SNEGSKA (reference sequence). Deletions cut 0 bases from V and 6 bases from J, with 12 bases between. CDR3 in amino acids: CSARDLRGFEQYF. The CDR3 bases are TGCAGTGCTAGAGATCTTAGAGGTTTCGAGCAGTACTTC.

The sample holds many counts of this clonotype. The chain combines TRBV12-3 or TRBV12-4 with TRBJ1-1; no clear D. CDR3 length: 14 amino acids. V lost 5 bases and J lost 1, with 11 bases in between. The CDR3 coding sequence is TGTGCCAGCAGTCCTTATGGGTGGAACACTGAAGCTTTCTTT. It encodes CASSPYGWNTEAFF.

On this clonotype: Because it lacks the conserved phenylalanine or tryptophan at the end, this CDR3 is likely a read error. The limits of the CDR3 on the DNA are not certain, so only TCRdb's listed CDR3 is given. The chain has TRBV28 and TRBJ2-5. The CDR3 totals 14 residues, both ends included. CDR1 and CDR2 (germline): MDHEN, SYDVKM. CDR3 residues: CASRRIGIQETQDY.

Only a few counts were recorded for this clonotype. This CDR3 is CASTLGTGDYEQYF. The CDR3 region has the DNA TGTGCCAGCACCTTGGGGACAGGGGACTACGAGCAGTACTTC. The chain employs TRBV6-1 and TRBJ2-7; TRBD1 matches 10 bases. The germline CDR1 and CDR2 sequences are MNHNS and SASEGT. This CDR3 comprises 14 residues. The trim removed 7 bases at V and 3 bases at J, leaving 6 bases unmatched.

J is TRBJ2-2 and V is TRBV15; 8 bases line up with TRBD2. CDR1 is LNHNV, CDR2 YYDKDF, per germline (reference sequence). The CDR3 extends over 16 amino acids. The J segment lost 5 bases and the V segment lost 3 bases, leaving 8 bases of the junction unmatched. The CDR3 nucleotides are TGTGCCACCAGCAGGGATTACGGCGGGAGGACCGGGGAGCTGTTTTTT. It yields the protein CATSRDYGGRTGELFF.

In its sample, this clonotype was seen many times. This chain joins TRBV28 and TRBJ1-1, with 7 positions matching TRBD1. The CDR3 has 13 amino acids. Germline V lookup: CDR1 MDHEN, CDR2 SYDVKM. V lost 6 bases, J lost 5 bases, and 6 bases stayed unmatched. The CDR3 loop is CASSQGQTTEAFF. CDR3 sequence (DNA): TGTGCCAGCAGCCAGGGACAGACGACTGAAGCTTTCTTT.

This clonotype has a count of ten or more. V is TRBV6-5 and J is TRBJ2-5; TRBD1 matches at 10 bases. Germline assignment: CDR1 MNHEY and CDR2 SVGAGI. V shed 6 bases, J shed 2 bases, and the junction held 6 bases outside the gene matches. The CDR3 length is 15 residues. CDR3 sequence reads: CASRGDRGQQETQYF. The CDR3 DNA follows: TGTGCCAGCAGAGGGGACAGGGGTCAACAAGAGACCCAGTACTTC.